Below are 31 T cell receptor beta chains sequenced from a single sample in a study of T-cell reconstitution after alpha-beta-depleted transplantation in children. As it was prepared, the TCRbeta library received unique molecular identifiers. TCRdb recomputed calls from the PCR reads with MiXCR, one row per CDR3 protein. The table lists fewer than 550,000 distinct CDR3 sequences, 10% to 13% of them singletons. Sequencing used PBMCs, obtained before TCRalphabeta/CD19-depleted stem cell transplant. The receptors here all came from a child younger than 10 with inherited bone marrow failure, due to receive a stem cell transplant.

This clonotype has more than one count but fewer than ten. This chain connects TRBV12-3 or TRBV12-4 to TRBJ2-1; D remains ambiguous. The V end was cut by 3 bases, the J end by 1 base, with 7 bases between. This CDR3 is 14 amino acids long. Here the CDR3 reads CASSFLESYNEQFF. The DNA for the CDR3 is TGTGCCAGCAGTTTCCTAGAATCCTACAATGAGCAGTTCTTC.

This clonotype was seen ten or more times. CDR3 amino acids: CASSHLVSNYEQYF. The CDR3 DNA reads as TGTGCCAGCAGCCACCTAGTGTCTAACTACGAGCAGTACTTC. The chain uses TRBV7-9 and TRBJ2-7; no clear D gene. This CDR3 contains 14 residues. Germline-derived CDR1 and CDR2 are SEHNR and FQNEAQ (reference sequence). V dropped 5 bases and J dropped 3 bases, with 14 bases sitting between them.

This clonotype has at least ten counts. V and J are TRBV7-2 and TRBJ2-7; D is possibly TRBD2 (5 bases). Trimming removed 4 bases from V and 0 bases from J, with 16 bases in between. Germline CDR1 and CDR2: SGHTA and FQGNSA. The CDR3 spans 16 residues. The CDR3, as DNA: TGTGCCAGCAGCTACGTAACTAGGGTGAACTCCTACGAGCAGTACTTC. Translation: CASSYVTRVNSYEQYF. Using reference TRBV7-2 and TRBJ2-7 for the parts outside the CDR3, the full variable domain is GAGVSQSPSNKVTEKGKDVELRCDPISGHTALYWYRQSLGQGLEFLIYFQGNSAPDKSGLPSDRFSAERTGGSVSTLTIQRTQQEDSAVYLCASSYVTRVNSYEQYFGPGTRLTVT.

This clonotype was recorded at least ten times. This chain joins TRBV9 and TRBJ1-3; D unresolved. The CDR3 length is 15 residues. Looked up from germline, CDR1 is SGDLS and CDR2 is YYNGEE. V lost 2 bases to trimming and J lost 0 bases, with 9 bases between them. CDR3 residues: CASSVSGSSGNTIYF. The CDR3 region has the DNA TGTGCCAGCAGCGTGTCAGGTTCCTCTGGAAACACCATATATTTT.

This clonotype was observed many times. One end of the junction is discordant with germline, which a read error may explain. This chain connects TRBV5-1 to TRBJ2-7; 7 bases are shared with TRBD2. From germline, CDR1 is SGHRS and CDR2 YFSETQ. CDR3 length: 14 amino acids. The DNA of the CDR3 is TGTGCCAGCAGCTTAGAAGCGGGATCCTACGAGCAGTACTTC. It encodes CASSLEAGSYEQYF.

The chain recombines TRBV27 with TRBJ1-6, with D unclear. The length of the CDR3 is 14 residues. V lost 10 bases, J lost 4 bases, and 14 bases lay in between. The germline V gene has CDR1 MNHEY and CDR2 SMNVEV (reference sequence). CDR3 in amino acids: CATAPGSYNSPLHF. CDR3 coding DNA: TGTGCCACCGCGCCGGGCTCATATAATTCACCCCTCCACTTT.

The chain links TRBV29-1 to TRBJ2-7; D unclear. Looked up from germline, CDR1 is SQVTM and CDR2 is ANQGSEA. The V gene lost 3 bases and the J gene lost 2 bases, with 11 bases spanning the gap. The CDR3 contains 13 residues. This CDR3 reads CSVEMGPPYEQYF. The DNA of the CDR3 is TGCAGCGTTGAGATGGGCCCTCCCTACGAGCAGTACTTC.

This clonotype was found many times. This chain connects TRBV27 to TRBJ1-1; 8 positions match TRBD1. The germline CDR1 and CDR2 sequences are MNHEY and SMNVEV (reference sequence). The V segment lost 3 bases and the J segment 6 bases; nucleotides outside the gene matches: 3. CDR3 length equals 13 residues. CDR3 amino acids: CASSLAGGAEAFF. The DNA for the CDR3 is TGTGCCAGCAGTTTGGCAGGGGGCGCTGAAGCTTTCTTT.

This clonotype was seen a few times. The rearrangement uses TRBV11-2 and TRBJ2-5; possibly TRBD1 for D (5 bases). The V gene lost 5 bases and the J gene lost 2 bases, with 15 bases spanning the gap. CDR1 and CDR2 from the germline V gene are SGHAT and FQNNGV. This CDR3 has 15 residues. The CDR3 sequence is CASSHYRQKQETQYF. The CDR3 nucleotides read TGTGCCAGCAGCCACTACCGACAGAAACAAGAGACCCAGTACTTC.

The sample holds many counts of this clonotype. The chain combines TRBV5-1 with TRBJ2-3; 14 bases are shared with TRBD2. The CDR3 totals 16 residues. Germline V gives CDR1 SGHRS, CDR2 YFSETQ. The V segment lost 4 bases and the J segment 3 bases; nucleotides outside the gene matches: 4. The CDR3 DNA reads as TGCGCCAGCAGCCCGGGACTAGCGGGAGTTACAGATACGCAGTATTTT. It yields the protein CASSPGLAGVTDTQYF.

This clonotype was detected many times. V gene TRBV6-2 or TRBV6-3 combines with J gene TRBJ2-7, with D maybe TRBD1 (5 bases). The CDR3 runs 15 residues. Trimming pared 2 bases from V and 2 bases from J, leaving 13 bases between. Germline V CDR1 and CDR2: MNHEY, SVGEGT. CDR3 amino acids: CASSYVDTQAYEQYF. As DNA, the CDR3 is TGTGCCAGCAGTTACGTGGACACTCAAGCCTACGAGCAGTACTTC.

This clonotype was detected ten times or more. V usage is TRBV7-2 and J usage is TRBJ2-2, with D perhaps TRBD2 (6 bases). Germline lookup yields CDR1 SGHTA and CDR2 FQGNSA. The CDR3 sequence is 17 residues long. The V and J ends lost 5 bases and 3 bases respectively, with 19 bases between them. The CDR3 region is CASSPYPGLVYTGELFF. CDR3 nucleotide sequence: TGTGCCAGCAGCCCTTACCCGGGACTGGTTTACACCGGGGAGCTGTTTTTT.

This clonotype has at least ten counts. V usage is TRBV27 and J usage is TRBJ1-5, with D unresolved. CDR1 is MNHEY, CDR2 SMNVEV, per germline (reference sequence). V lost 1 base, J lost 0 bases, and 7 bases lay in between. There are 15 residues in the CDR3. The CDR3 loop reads CASSLYGDSNQPQHF. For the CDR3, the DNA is TGTGCCAGCAGTTTATACGGGGATAGCAATCAGCCCCAGCATTTT.

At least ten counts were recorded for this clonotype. Here the CDR3 reads CASSLGTGLEQYF. Here the CDR3 DNA reads TGTGCCAGCAGCTTAGGGACAGGGCTCGAGCAGTACTTC. J is TRBJ2-7 and V is TRBV11-2; 8 bases fit TRBD1. V was clipped by 1 base and J by 6 bases; unmatched bases: 2. Germline loops: CDR1 SGHAT, CDR2 FQNNGV. This CDR3 comprises 13 residues.

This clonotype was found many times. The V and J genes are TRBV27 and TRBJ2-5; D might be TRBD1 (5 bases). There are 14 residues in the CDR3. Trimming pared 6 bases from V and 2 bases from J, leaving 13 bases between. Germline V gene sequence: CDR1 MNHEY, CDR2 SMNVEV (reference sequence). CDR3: CASRRLDTQETQYF. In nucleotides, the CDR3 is TGTGCCAGCAGGAGACTGGACACACAAGAGACCCAGTACTTC.

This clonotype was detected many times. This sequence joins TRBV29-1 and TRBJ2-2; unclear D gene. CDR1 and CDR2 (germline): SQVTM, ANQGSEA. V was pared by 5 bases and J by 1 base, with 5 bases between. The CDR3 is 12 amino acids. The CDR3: CSVFKNTGELFF. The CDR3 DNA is TGCAGCGTTTTCAAGAACACCGGGGAGCTGTTTTTT.

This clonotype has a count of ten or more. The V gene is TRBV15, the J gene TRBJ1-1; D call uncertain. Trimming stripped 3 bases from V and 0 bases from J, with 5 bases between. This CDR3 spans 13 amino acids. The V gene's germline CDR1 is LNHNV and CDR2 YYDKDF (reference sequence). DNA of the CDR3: TGTGCCACCAGCAGGTTACTGAACACTGAAGCTTTCTTT. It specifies CATSRLLNTEAFF.

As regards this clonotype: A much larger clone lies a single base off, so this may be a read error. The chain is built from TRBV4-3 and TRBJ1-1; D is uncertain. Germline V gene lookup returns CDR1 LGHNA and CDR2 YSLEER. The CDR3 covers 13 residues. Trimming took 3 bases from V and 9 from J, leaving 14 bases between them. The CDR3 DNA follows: TGCGCCAGCAGCCATGGGCCTGACCTGCAAGCTTTCTTT. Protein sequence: CASSHGPDLQAFF.

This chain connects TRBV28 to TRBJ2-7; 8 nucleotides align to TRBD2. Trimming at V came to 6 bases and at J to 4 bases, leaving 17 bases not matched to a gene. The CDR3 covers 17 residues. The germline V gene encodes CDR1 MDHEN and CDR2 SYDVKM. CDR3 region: CASSSNPSGGSLYEQYF. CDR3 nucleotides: TGTGCCAGCAGCTCCAATCCTTCGGGGGGGAGTCTTTACGAGCAGTACTTC.

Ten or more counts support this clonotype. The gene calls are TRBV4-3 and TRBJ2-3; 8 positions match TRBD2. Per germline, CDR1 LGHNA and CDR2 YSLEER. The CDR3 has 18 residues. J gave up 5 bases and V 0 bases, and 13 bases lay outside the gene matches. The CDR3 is CASSQDPLSGSPQDTQYF. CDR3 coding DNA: TGCGCCAGCAGCCAAGATCCCCTCAGCGGGAGTCCGCAAGATACGCAGTATTTT.

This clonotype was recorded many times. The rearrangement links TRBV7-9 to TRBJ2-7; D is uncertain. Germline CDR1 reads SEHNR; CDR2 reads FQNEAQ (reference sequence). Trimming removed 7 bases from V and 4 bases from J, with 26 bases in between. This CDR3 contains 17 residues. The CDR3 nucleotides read TGTGCCAGCACCTCCAGCATGTTCGATGAAAACGTATACGAGCAGTACTTC. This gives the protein CASTSSMFDENVYEQYF.

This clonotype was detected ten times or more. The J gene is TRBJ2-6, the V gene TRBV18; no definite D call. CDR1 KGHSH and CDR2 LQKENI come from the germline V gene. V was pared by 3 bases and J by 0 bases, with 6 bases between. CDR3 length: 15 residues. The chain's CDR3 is CASSPSNSGANVLTF. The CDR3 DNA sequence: TGTGCCAGCTCACCTAGTAACTCTGGGGCCAACGTCCTGACTTTC.

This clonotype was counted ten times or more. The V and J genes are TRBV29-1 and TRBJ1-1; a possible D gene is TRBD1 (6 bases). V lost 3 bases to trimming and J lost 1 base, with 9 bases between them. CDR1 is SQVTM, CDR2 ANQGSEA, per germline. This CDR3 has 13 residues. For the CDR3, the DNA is TGCAGCGTTGAGGACAGATCGAACACTGAAGCTTTCTTT. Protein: CSVEDRSNTEAFF.

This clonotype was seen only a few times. The CDR3 nucleotides read TGTGCCAGCAGCCGGCACCTAGCGGGCCTCTACAATGAGCAGTTCTTC. Translating gives CASSRHLAGLYNEQFF. The gene calls are TRBV28 and TRBJ2-1, with TRBD2 matching over 8 bases. This CDR3 spans 16 amino acids. From germline, CDR1 is MDHEN and CDR2 SYDVKM. V lost 6 bases to trimming and J lost 3 bases; unmatched junction nucleotides: 10.

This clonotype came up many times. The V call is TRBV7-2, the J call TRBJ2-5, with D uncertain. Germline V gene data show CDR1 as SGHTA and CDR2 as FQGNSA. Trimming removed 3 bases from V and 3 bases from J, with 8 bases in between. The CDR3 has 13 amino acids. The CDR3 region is CASSLVRKETQYF. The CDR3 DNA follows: TGTGCCAGCAGCTTGGTACGAAAAGAGACCCAGTACTTC.

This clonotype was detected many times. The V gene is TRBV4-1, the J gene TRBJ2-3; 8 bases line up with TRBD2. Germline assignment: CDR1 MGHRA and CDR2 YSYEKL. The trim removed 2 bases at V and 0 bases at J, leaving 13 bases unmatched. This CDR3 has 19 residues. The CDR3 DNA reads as TGCGCCAGCAGCCAACCATGGGGGTTAGCGGGGCCTAGCACAGATACGCAGTATTTT. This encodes CASSQPWGLAGPSTDTQYF.

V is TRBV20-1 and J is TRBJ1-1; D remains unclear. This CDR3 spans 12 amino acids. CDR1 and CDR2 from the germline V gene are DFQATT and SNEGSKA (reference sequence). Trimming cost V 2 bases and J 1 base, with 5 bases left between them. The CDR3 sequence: CSARWGNTEAFF. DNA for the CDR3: TGCAGTGCTAGATGGGGGAACACTGAAGCTTTCTTT.

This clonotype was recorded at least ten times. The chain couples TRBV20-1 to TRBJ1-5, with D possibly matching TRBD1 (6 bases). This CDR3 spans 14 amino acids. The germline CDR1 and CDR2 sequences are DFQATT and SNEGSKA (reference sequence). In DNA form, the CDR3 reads TGCAGCTTATCCAGGGGAGGCGGCAATCAGCCCCAGCATTTT. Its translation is CSLSRGGGNQPQHF.

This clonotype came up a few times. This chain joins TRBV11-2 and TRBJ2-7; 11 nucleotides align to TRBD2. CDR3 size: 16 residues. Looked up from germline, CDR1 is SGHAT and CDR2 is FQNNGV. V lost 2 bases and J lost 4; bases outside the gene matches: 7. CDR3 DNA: TGTGCCAGCAGCTTACAGGCTAGCGGGAGGTGGTACGAGCAGTACTTC. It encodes CASSLQASGRWYEQYF.

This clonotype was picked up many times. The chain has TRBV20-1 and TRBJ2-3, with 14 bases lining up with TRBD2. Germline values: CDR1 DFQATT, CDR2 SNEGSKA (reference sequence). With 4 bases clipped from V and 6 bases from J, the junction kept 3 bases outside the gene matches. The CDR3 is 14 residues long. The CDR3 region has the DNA TGCAGTGCTACTCGGACTAGCGGGGGGGATACGCAGTATTTT. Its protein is CSATRTSGGDTQYF.

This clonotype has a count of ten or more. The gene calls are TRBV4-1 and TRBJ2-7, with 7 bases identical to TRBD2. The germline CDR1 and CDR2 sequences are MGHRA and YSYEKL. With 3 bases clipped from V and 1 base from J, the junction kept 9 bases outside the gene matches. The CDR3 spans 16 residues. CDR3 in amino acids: CASSHLALAGSYEQYF. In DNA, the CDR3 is TGCGCCAGCAGCCACCTGGCCTTAGCGGGTTCCTACGAGCAGTACTTC.